This T cell receptor (beta chain) was found in a study of T-cell reconstitution after alpha-beta-depleted transplantation in children (dated by TCRdb to 2016 to 2017). Some background on the complete study: Using TCR repertoire profiling, the study followed T-cell immune reconstitution in a quantitative way in children after TCRalphabeta/CD19-depleted allogeneic hematopoietic cell transplantation. Broad study findings and their caveats: The apparently early alphabetaT-cell count recovery about two months after transplant was reportedly dependent on only several hundred rapidly expanded clones derived from non-depleted graft cells. In some patients, the high TCRbeta diversity seen at day 60 was put down to recipient T cells and intrathymic progenitors that had survived conditioning. The frequencies of hyperexpanded clones fell over the following months, and after one year, T-cell counts and TCRbeta diversity were mostly attributed to newly produced T cells.

This clonotype has just a few counts. No cognate antigen has been identified for it. One base away there is no much larger clone; base qualities are not given. Libraries were prepared through PCR. TCRdb names Illumina HiSeq 2500 as the instrument used. Molecular barcoding was employed in the preparation of TCR libraries, with unique molecular identifiers being used to normalize TCRbeta repertoire quantification. TCRdb trimmed public reads at Q25 via fastp, called clones via MiXCR and kept in-frame beta chains. Each entry is one CDR3 protein sequence, shown with its most common DNA and genes. The sample table lists 300,000 to 400,000 distinct CDR3 sequences, under 20% of them with a count of one. The top ten constitute about 41% of the sample. The CDR3 runs 16 amino acids, cysteine and phenylalanine included. This entry keeps only the CDR3 DNA: 48 bases, framed from base 1. The V end gives up 4 bases and the J end 7 bases, leaving 13 bases in the junction not matched to a gene. The germline V gene sets CDR1 to SGHRS and CDR2 to YFSETQ.

The treatment or condition label, as the study defines it: allogeneic hematopoietic cell transplantation with graft depleted of TCRalphabeta T cells and CD19 B cells. The transplant recipients were children given TCRalphabeta/CD19-depleted allogeneic hematopoietic cell grafts. This sample comprised PBMCs, mostly from graft donor cells, obtained 360 days after TCRalphabeta/CD19-depleted stem cell transplant. The sequence came from a male patient aged 2 to 10 who had a stem cell transplant for acute lymphoblastic leukemia, so the T cells may come from the graft donor. The rearrangement combines TRBV5-1 with TRBJ2-1, and 8 bases in between align with TRBD2. The DNA sequence is TGCGCCAGCAGCGACCTCATCCGGGAGGGCCGTAATGAGCAGTTCTTC. It encodes CASSDLIREGRNEQFF.